The sample holds a few counts of the clone carrying this TCR beta chain. These data are taken from a study of identical twins. MiXCR, run by TCRdb on the 5' RACE reads, gives a single entry per CDR3 protein. Of about 700,000 distinct CDR3 sequences in the sample, around 6% were seen once. Germline V gives CDR1 SEHNR, CDR2 FQNEAQ (reference sequence). Trimming at V came to 4 bases and at J to 4 bases, leaving 10 bases not matched to a gene. This CDR3 region has 16 residues. The sequencing sample was made of naive T cells sorted from blood. This clonotype originated in a man aged 18 to 29 in good health. V is TRBV7-9 and J is TRBJ2-5; 9 bases map to TRBD1. CDR3 in DNA: TGTGCCAGCAGCTCATCCGGGACAGGGATCAGAGAGACCCAGTACTTC. It codes for CASSSSGTGIRETQYF.